A single T cell receptor beta chain is shown here with its context. This sample stems from a study of blood T cell repertoires in COVID-19. In the study overall: From T cells, B-cell-depleted T cells, or PBMCs came the material, which was cDNA or gDNA.

In the original analysis: Amplification with reference gene primers provided the estimates of nucleated cell counts. Sequenced by immunoSEQ multiplex PCR; TCRdb stores in-frame clones only, minus some. For V, J and clone size, that table is used; D and trimming come from the DNA. Of 70,000 or so clones in the sample, around 86% were seen once. The trim removed 0 bases at V and 5 bases at J, leaving 2 bases unmatched. CDR1 is SGHTA, CDR2 FQGNSA, per germline. The CDR3 consists of 14 residues. Sample: peripheral blood. This clonotype was obtained from a man between 65 and 85 years old with active COVID-19. The genes are TRBV7-2 and TRBJ2-3, with 7 bases fitting TRBD2. This CDR3 is CASSLAWGGDTQYF. CDR3 nucleotide sequence: TGTGCCAGCAGCTTAGCGTGGGGGGGAGATACGCAGTATTTT.